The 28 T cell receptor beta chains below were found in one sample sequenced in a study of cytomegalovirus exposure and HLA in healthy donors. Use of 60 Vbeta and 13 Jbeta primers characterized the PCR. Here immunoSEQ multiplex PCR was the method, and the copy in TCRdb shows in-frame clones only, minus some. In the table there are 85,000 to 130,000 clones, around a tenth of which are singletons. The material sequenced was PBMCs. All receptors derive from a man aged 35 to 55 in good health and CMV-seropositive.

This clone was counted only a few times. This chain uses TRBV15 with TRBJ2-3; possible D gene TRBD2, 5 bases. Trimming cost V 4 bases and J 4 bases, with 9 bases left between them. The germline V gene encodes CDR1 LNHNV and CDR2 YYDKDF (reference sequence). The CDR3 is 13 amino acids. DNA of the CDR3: TGTGCCACCAGCATTTTCGGGGCAGATACGCAGTATTTT. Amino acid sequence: CATSIFGADTQYF.

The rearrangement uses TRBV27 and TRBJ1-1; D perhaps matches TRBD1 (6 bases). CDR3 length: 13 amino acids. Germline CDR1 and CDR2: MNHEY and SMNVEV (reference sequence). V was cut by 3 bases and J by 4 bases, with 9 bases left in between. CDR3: CASSFGGSTEAFF. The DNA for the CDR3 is TGTGCCAGCAGTTTTGGGGGCAGCACTGAAGCTTTCTTT.

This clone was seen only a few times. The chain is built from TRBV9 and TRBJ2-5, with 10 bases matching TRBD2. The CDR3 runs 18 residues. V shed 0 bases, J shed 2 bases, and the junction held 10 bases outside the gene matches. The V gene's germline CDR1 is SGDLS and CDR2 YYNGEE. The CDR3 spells CASSVEAGGRGSQETQYF. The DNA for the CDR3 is TGTGCCAGCAGCGTAGAAGCGGGAGGGCGGGGATCTCAAGAGACCCAGTACTTC.

CDR3 protein: CASNPGTSGLLYEQYF. The CDR3 DNA reads as TGTGCCAGCAACCCCGGGACTTCTGGGCTATTATACGAGCAGTACTTC. The V gene is TRBV2, the J gene TRBJ2-7; perhaps TRBD2 as D (6 bases). Trimming took off 7 bases at V and 4 bases at J, with 23 bases between the two ends. CDR3 size: 16 residues. Germline CDR1 and CDR2: SNHLY and FYNNEI.

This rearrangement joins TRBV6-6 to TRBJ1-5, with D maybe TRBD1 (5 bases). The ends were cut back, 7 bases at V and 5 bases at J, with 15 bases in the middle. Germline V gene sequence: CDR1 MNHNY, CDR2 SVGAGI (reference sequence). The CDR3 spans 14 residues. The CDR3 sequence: CASTVGPGHQPQHF. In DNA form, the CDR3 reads TGTGCCAGCACTGTGGGGCCCGGACATCAGCCCCAGCATTTT.

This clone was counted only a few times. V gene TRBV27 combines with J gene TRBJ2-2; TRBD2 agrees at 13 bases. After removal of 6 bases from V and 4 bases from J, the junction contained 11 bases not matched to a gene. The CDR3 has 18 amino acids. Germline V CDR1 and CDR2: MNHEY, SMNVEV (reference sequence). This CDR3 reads CASRSGTSGIIGTGELFF. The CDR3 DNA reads TGTGCCAGCAGATCCGGGACTAGCGGGATCATTGGCACCGGGGAGCTGTTTTTT.

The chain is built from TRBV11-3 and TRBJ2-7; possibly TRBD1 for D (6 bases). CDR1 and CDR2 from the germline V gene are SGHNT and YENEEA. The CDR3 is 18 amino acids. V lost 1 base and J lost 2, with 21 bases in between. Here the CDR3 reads CASSLGSWTARVTYEQYF. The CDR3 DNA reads TGTGCCAGCAGCTTAGGTAGCTGGACAGCACGAGTCACCTACGAGCAGTACTTC.

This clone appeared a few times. CDR3 nucleotides: TGTGCCAGCAGTGCGGGACTAGCGGCAACGTATAAGTATTTT. The encoded protein is CASSAGLAATYKYF. The chain joins TRBV6-6 to TRBJ2-3, with TRBD2 identical over 11 bases. The CDR3 contains 14 residues. Germline-derived CDR1 and CDR2 are MNHNY and SVGAGI (reference sequence). Losses at the gene ends were 5 bases for V and 13 bases for J; bases not matched to a gene: 11.

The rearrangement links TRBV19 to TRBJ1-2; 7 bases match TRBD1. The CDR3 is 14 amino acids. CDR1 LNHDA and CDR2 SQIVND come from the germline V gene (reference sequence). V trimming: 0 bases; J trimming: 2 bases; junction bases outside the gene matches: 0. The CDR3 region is CASSIEDRNYGYTF. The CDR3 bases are TGTGCCAGTAGTATAGAGGACAGGAACTATGGCTACACCTTC.

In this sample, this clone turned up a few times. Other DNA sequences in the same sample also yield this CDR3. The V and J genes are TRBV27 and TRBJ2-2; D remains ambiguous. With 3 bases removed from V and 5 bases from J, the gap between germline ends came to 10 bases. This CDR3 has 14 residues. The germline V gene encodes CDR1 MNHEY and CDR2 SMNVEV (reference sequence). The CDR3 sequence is CASSFRLETGELFF. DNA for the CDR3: TGTGCCAGCAGTTTCAGGTTGGAAACCGGGGAGCTGTTTTTT.

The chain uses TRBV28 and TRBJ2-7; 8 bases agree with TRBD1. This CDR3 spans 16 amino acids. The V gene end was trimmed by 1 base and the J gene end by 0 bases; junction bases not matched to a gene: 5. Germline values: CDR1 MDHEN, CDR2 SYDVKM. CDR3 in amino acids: CASSLSVGTGSYEQYF. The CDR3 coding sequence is TGTGCCAGCAGTTTATCCGTCGGGACAGGCTCCTACGAGCAGTACTTC.

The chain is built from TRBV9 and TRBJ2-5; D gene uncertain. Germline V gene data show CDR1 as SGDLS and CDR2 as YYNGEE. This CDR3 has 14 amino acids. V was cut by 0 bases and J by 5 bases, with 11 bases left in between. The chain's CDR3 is CASSVGQIGETQYF. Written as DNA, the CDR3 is TGTGCCAGCAGCGTAGGGCAGATTGGTGAGACCCAGTACTTC.

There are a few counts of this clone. CDR3 DNA: TGTGCCGCGGGATGGGACAGGGTAAACAATGAGCAGTTCTTC. Translated: CAAGWDRVNNEQFF. The chain joins TRBV6-5 to TRBJ2-1, with 9 nucleotides matching TRBD1. Losses at the gene ends were 11 bases for V and 5 bases for J; bases not matched to a gene: 10. This CDR3 has 14 residues. The germline gives CDR1 MNHEY, CDR2 SVGAGI.

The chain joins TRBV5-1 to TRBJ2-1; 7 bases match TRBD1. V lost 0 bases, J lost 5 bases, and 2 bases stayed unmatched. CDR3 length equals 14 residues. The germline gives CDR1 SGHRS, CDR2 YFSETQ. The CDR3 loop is CASSLGQGNNEQFF. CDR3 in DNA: TGCGCCAGCAGCTTGGGACAGGGAAACAATGAGCAGTTCTTC.

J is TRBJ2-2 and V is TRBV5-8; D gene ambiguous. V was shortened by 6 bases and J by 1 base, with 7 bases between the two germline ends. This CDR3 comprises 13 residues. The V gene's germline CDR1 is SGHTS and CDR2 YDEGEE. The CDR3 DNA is TGTGCCAGCAAAGAGGAGAACACCGGGGAGCTGTTTTTT. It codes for CASKEENTGELFF.

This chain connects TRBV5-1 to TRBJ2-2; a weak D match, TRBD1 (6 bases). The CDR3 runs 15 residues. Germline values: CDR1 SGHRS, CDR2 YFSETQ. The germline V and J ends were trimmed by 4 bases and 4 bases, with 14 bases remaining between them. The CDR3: CASSLGGTGTGELFF. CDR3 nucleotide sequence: TGCGCCAGCAGCCTAGGGGGAACGGGCACCGGGGAGCTGTTTTTT.

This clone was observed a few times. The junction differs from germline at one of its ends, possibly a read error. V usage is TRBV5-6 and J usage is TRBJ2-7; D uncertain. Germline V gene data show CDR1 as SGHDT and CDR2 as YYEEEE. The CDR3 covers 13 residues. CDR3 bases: TGTGCCAGCAGTTATGGAGAATCCTATGAGCAGTACTTC. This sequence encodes CASSYGESYEQYF.

CDR3: CASSGGHSGANVLTF. The CDR3 DNA is TGTGCCAGCAGTGGGGGACACTCTGGGGCCAACGTCCTGACTTTC. V is TRBV6-4 and J is TRBJ2-6; a weak D match, TRBD1 (6 bases). V was clipped by 4 bases and J by 0 bases, with 7 bases between them. Germline-derived CDR1 and CDR2 are MRHNA and SNTAGT. This CDR3 has 15 residues.

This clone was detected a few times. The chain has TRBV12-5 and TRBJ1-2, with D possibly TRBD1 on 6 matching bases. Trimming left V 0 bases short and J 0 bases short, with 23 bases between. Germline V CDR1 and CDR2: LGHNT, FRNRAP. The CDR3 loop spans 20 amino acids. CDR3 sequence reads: CASGLVSTTGRIPPNYGYTF. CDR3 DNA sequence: TGTGCTAGTGGTTTGGTATCTACCACAGGGCGCATCCCCCCTAACTATGGCTACACCTTC. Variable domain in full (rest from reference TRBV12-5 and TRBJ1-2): DARVTQTPRHKVTEMGQEVTMRCQPILGHNTVFWYRQTMMQGLELLAYFRNRAPLDDSGMPKDRFSAEMPDATLATLKIQPSEPRDSAVYFCASGLVSTTGRIPPNYGYTFGSGTRLTVV.

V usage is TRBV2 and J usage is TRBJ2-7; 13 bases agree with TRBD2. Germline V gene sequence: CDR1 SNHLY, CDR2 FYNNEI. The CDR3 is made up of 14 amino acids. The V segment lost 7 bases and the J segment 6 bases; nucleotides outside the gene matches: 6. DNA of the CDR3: TGTGCCAGCATTGGACTAGCGGGAGTGCGCGAGCAGTACTTC. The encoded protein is CASIGLAGVREQYF. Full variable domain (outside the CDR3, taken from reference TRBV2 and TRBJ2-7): EPEVTQTPSHQVTQMGQEVILRCVPISNHLYFYWYRQILGQKVEFLVSFYNNEISEKSEIFDDQFSVERPDGSNFTLKIRSTKLEDSAMYFCASIGLAGVREQYFGPGTRLTVT.

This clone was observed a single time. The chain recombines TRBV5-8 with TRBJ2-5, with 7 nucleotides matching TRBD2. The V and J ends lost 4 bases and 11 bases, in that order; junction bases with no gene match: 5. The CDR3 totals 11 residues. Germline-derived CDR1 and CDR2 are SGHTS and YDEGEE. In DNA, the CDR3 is TGTGCCAGCAGCGTTGCGGGGGAGCAGTACTTC. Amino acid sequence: CASSVAGEQYF.

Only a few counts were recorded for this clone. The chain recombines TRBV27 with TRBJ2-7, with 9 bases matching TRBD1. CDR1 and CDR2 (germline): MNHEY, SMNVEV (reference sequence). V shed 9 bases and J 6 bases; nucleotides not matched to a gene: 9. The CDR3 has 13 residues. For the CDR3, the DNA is TGTGCCAGTTGGAGGGACAGGGTCTCCGAGCAGTACTTC. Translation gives CASWRDRVSEQYF.

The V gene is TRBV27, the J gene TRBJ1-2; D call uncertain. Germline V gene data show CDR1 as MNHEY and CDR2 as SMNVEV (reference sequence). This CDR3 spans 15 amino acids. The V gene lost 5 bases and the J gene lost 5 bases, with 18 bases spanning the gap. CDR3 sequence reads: CASSPKTHNTYGYTF. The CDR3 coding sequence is TGTGCCAGCAGTCCGAAGACACATAACACTTATGGCTACACCTTC.

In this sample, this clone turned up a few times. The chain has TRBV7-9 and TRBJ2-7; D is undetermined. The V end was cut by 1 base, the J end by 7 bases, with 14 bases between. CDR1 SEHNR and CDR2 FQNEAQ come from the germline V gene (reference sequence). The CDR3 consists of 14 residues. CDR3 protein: CASSLGSRSREQYF. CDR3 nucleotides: TGTGCCAGCAGCTTAGGTAGCAGATCTAGGGAGCAGTACTTC.

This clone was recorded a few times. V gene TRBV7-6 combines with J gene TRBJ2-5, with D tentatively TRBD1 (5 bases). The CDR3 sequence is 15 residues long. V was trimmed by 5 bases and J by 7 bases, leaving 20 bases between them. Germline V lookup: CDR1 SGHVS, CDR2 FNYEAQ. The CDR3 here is CASSVQEGAPGTQYF. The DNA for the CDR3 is TGTGCCAGCAGCGTACAGGAAGGCGCCCCGGGGACCCAGTACTTC.

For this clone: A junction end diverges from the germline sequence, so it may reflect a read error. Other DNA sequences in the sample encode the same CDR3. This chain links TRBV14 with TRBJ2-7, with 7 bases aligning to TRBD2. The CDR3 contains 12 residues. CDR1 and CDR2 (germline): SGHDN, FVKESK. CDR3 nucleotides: TGTGCAAGCAGCCAAGATTTCGGCGGGAGAAACTTC. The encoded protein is CASSQDFGGRNF. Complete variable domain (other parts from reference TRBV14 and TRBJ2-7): EAGVTQFPSHSVIEKGQTVTLRCDPISGHDNLYWYRRVMGKEIKFLLHFVKESKQDESGMPNNRFLAERTGGTYSTLKVQPAELEDSGVYFCASSQDFGGRNFGPGTRLTVT.

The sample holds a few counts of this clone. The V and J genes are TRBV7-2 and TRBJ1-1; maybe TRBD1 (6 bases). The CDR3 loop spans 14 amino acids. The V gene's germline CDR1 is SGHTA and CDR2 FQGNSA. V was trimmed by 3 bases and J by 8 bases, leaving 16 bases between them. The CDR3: CASSFTGHQKEAFF. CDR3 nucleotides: TGTGCCAGCAGCTTTACGGGACACCAGAAAGAAGCTTTCTTT.

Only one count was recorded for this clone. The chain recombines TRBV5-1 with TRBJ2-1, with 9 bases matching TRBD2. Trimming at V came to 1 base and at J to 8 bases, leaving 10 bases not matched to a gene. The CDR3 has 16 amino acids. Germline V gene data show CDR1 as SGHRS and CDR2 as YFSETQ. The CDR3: CASSLLAGTYSDEQFF. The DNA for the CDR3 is TGCGCCAGCAGCTTGCTAGCGGGGACCTACTCGGATGAGCAGTTCTTC.